This T cell receptor beta chain was identified in a study of cytomegalovirus exposure and HLA in healthy donors. The protocol was immunoSEQ multiplex PCR, while the TCRdb copy is restricted to in-frame clones and leaves out a portion. This sample has about 60,000 clones, with approximately 96% found just once. Study-wide points: The study designated about 180 TCR beta chains cytomegalovirus-associated.

Trimming took 4 bases from V and 3 from J, leaving 16 bases between them. The CDR3 is 16 residues long. CDR1 and CDR2 (germline): SGHTA, FQGNSA. Worth noting for this clone: Its antigen is unknown.

The sample was PBMCs. This chain connects TRBV7-2 to TRBJ2-1; unclear D gene. The sequence derives from a man between 18 and 35 years old in good health and CMV-seronegative. CDR3 DNA: TGTGCCAGCAGCTGGCTGCGGCTAGAGATCTACAATGAGCAGTTCTTC. Protein: CASSWLRLEIYNEQFF. Variable domain in full (rest from reference TRBV7-2 and TRBJ2-1): GAGVSQSPSNKVTEKGKDVELRCDPISGHTALYWYRQSLGQGLEFLIYFQGNSAPDKSGLPSDRFSAERTGGSVSTLTIQRTQQEDSAVYLCASSWLRLEIYNEQFFGPGTRLTVL.